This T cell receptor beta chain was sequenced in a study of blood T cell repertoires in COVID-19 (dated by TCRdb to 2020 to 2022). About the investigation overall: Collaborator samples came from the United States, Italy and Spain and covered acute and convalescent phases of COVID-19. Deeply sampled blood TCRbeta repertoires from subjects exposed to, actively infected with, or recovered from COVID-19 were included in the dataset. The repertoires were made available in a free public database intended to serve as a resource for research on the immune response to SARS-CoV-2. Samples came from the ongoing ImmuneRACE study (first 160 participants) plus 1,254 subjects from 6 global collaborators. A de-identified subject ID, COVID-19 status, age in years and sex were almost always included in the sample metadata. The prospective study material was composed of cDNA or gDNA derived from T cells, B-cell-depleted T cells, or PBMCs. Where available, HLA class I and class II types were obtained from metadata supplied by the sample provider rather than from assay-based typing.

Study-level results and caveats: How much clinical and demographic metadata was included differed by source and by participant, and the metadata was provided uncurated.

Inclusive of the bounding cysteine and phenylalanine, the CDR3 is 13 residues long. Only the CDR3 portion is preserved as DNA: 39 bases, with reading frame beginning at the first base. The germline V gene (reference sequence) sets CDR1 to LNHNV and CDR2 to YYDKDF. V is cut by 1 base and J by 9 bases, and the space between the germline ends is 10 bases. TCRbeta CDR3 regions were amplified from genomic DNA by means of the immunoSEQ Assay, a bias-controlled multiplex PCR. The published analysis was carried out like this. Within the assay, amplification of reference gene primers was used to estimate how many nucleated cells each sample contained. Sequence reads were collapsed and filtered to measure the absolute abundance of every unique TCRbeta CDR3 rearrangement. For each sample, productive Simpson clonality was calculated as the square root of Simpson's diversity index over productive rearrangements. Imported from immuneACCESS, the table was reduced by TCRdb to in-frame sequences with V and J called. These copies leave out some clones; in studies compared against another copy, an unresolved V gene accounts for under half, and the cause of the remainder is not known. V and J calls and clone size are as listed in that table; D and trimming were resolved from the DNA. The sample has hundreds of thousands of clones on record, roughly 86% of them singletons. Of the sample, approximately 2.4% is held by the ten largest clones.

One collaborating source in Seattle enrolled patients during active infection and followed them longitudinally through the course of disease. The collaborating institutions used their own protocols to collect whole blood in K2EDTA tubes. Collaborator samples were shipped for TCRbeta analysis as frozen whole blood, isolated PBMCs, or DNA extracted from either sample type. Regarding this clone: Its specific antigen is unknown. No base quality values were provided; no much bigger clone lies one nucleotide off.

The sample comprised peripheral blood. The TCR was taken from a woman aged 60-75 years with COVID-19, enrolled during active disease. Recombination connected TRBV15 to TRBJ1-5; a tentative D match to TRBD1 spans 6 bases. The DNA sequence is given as TGTGCCACCAGCAGAGCCGCGGACAGGCCCCAGCATTTT. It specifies CATSRAADRPQHF.